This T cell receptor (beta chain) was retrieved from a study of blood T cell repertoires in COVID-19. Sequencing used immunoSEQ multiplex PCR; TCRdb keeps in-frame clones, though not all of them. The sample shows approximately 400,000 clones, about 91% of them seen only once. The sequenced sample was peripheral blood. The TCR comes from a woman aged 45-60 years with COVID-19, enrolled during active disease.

In DNA form, the CDR3 reads TGTGCCAGCAGGCGCATTTATAATTCACCCCTCCACTTT. This translates into CASRRIYNSPLHF. The chain carries TRBV7-6 and TRBJ1-6; D ambiguous. V was pared by 6 bases and J by 4 bases, with 7 bases between. CDR1 and CDR2 (germline): SGHVS, FNYEAQ. This CDR3 is 13 amino acids long.